These 29 T cell receptor beta chains originate from one sample sequenced in a study of graft-versus-host responses after intestinal transplantation. Only in-frame clones appear in the TCRdb table, and some are missing; sequencing was by immunoSEQ multiplex PCR. The profile shows roughly 36,000 clones, about 90% of them singletons. The graft tissue was processed, and this released both intraepithelial and lamina propria lymphocytes. Sequences were derived from ileum tissue, sampled about 200 days after intestinal transplant. The receptor source for this set is a human patient who received an intestinal transplant, so some T cells may come from the graft donor.

A single count supports this clone. The chain uses TRBV6-5 and TRBJ1-2; 8 bases fit TRBD1. The length of the CDR3 is 15 residues. Germline V lookup: CDR1 MNHEY, CDR2 SVGAGI. V dropped 5 bases and J dropped 4; count of bases not matched to a gene: 9. The CDR3 DNA reads TGTGCCAGCAGTGTAAGACTCGGACAGGGCTATGGCTACACCTTC. Translation: CASSVRLGQGYGYTF.

Note on this clone: The sample carries other DNA sequences with the same CDR3. The V call is TRBV5-1, the J call TRBJ2-7; 13 nucleotides agree with TRBD2. V lost 4 bases to trimming and J lost 6 bases; unmatched junction nucleotides: 4. The length of the CDR3 is 14 residues. The germline gives CDR1 SGHRS, CDR2 YFSETQ. The CDR3 bases are TGCGCCAGCAGCCTGGGACTAGCGGGACTCGAGCAGTACTTC. It translates to CASSLGLAGLEQYF.

The gene calls are TRBV2 and TRBJ2-1; 8 bases fit TRBD2. Trimming at V came to 2 bases and at J to 9 bases, leaving 9 bases not matched to a gene. Per the germline V gene, CDR1 is SNHLY and CDR2 is FYNNEI. This CDR3 is 15 amino acids long. The CDR3 DNA reads as TGTGCCAGCAGTGAACCTAGCGGGTTATTCGGTGAGCAGTTCTTC. As protein: CASSEPSGLFGEQFF. Combining the CDR3 with reference TRBV2 and TRBJ2-1 gives the whole variable domain EPEVTQTPSHQVTQMGQEVILRCVPISNHLYFYWYRQILGQKVEFLVSFYNNEISEKSEIFDDQFSVERPDGSNFTLKIRSTKLEDSAMYFCASSEPSGLFGEQFFGPGTRLTVL.

This chain joins TRBV5-1 and TRBJ2-4, with D perhaps matching TRBD1 (6 bases). V lost 3 bases, J lost 2 bases, and 12 bases lay in between. Germline CDR1 is SGHRS and CDR2 is YFSETQ. This CDR3 is built from 15 residues. CDR3 protein: CASSSSQGPKNIQYF. The DNA of the CDR3 is TGCGCCAGCAGCTCTTCACAGGGACCCAAAAACATTCAGTACTTC. Looking up the rest from reference TRBV5-1 and TRBJ2-4 gives the full variable domain: KAGVTQTPRYLIKTRGQQVTLSCSPISGHRSVSWYQQTPGQGLQFLFEYFSETQRNKGNFPGRFSGRQFSNSRSEMNVSTLELGDSALYLCASSSSQGPKNIQYFGAGTRLSVL.

The V call is TRBV15, the J call TRBJ2-7, with unresolved D. The V end was cut by 5 bases, the J end by 4 bases, with 9 bases between. Germline V lookup: CDR1 LNHNV, CDR2 YYDKDF (reference sequence). CDR3 length: 12 residues. CDR3 residues: CATSQNKYEQYF. The CDR3 nucleotides are TGTGCCACCAGCCAAAACAAGTACGAGCAGTACTTC.

This clone was detected once. The rearrangement joins TRBV5-1 to TRBJ2-2; D is perhaps TRBD1 or TRBD2 (5 bases each). The V and J ends lost 0 bases and 4 bases respectively, with 10 bases between them. The germline gives CDR1 SGHRS, CDR2 YFSETQ. The CDR3 is 15 residues long. CDR3 protein: CASSLGGPSTGELFF. The DNA for the CDR3 is TGCGCCAGCAGCTTGGGGGGACCCAGCACCGGGGAGCTGTTTTTT.

Sample share makes this clone medium-sized. The J gene is TRBJ1-2, the V gene TRBV14; unclear D gene. Germline loops: CDR1 SGHDN, CDR2 FVKESK. CDR3 length: 13 amino acids. With 0 bases removed from V and 8 bases from J, the gap between germline ends came to 10 bases. The CDR3: CASSQDLMRGYTF. In nucleotides, the CDR3 is TGTGCCAGCAGCCAAGATTTAATGCGGGGCTACACCTTC.

This clone was found once. In DNA form, the CDR3 reads TGTGCCAGCAGTCTACGAGGAGAGGAGCCCCAGCATTTT. The encoded protein is CASSLRGEEPQHF. The chain combines TRBV6-1 with TRBJ1-5; D ambiguous. The CDR3 has 13 residues. Trimming took 5 bases from V and 8 from J, leaving 13 bases between them. Germline CDR1 is MNHNS and CDR2 is SASEGT.

This clone appeared a single time. The chain links TRBV6-1 to TRBJ1-4, with D tentatively TRBD1 (6 bases). With 6 bases removed from V and 8 bases from J, the gap between germline ends came to 16 bases. The germline CDR1 and CDR2 sequences are MNHNS and SASEGT. The CDR3 spans 14 residues. As DNA, the CDR3 is TGTGCCAGCAGGAAGGGGGGAAGTGGGGAAAAACTGTTTTTT. Translating gives CASRKGGSGEKLFF.

The V gene is TRBV2, the J gene TRBJ1-2; no firm D call. Germline V CDR1 and CDR2: SNHLY, FYNNEI. The CDR3 loop spans 13 amino acids. V shed 7 bases and J shed 0 bases, with 9 bases lying between them. CDR3 sequence reads: CASNPVSNYGYTF. CDR3 DNA: TGTGCCAGCAATCCGGTGTCTAACTATGGCTACACCTTC.

This chain links TRBV19 with TRBJ2-2, with 10 bases identical to TRBD1. J was trimmed by 7 bases and V by 4 bases; bases with no gene match: 9. Per the germline V gene, CDR1 is LNHDA and CDR2 is SQIVND (reference sequence). This CDR3 spans 16 amino acids. The CDR3 sequence: CASSTLTGGRNGELFF. CDR3 nucleotides: TGTGCCAGTAGTACCTTGACAGGGGGCCGGAACGGGGAGCTGTTTTTT.

The chain links TRBV5-5 to TRBJ2-5, with TRBD2 identical over 9 bases. The germline V gene encodes CDR1 SGHKS and CDR2 YYEKEE (reference sequence). V lost 2 bases to trimming and J lost 6 bases; unmatched junction nucleotides: 11. This CDR3 comprises 16 residues. DNA of the CDR3: TGTGCCAGCAGCTTCGGACTAGCGCAGGGAATGCAGACCCAGTACTTC. It yields the protein CASSFGLAQGMQTQYF.

The chain has TRBV30 and TRBJ1-1; D may be TRBD1 (6 bases). This CDR3 is built from 15 residues. Germline values: CDR1 GTSNPN, CDR2 SVGIG (reference sequence). V was pared by 2 bases and J by 1 base, with 14 bases between. The CDR3 DNA reads as TGTGCCTGGAGTCGAACAGGGCGCGGGAACACTGAAGCTTTCTTT. It is translated as CAWSRTGRGNTEAFF.

A remark on this clone: Other DNA variants within this sample encode the same CDR3. The rearrangement joins TRBV7-3 to TRBJ2-1, with a possible D match to TRBD2 (6 bases). V was pared by 2 bases and J by 8 bases, with 10 bases between. This CDR3 is built from 13 residues. Germline V lookup: CDR1 SGHTA, CDR2 FQGTGA. The CDR3 coding sequence is TGTGCCAGCAGCTTAGCGCCGGGGGATGAGCAGTTCTTC. Residues: CASSLAPGDEQFF.

The genes are TRBV4-1 and TRBJ2-7; TRBD1 matches 7 bases. Looked up from germline, CDR1 is MGHRA and CDR2 is YSYEKL. V lost 3 bases to trimming and J lost 1 base; unmatched junction nucleotides: 6. The CDR3 extends over 15 amino acids. The CDR3 DNA reads as TGCGCCAGCAGCCAGCTAGACAGGGAATCCTACGAGCAGTACTTC. This gives the protein CASSQLDRESYEQYF.

The rearrangement links TRBV19 to TRBJ2-5; weak D call: TRBD2 (5 bases). The CDR3 is 16 amino acids. Trimming took 4 bases from V and 0 from J, leaving 15 bases between them. The V gene's germline CDR1 is LNHDA and CDR2 SQIVND (reference sequence). CDR3 amino acids: CASSTRRHGYQETQYF. Here the CDR3 DNA reads TGTGCCAGTAGTACCCGGAGGCACGGGTACCAAGAGACCCAGTACTTC.

The V gene is TRBV9, the J gene TRBJ2-1; 10 bases fit TRBD2. This CDR3 spans 15 amino acids. Germline CDR1 SGDLS, CDR2 YYNGEE. The ends lost 4 bases at V and 7 bases at J; junction bases unmatched: 8. The CDR3 DNA follows: TGTGCCAGCAGCCCGGGACTAGCGAATGGAAATGAGCAGTTCTTC. It codes for CASSPGLANGNEQFF.

The chain couples TRBV9 to TRBJ2-5, with D possibly matching TRBD1 (6 bases). The CDR3 has 14 residues. CDR1 is SGDLS, CDR2 YYNGEE, per germline. V shed 5 bases and J shed 3 bases, with 14 bases lying between them. DNA of the CDR3: TGTGCCAGCAGAGGACAGACTCTAAAAGAGACCCAGTACTTC. Protein sequence: CASRGQTLKETQYF.

The chain links TRBV4-2 to TRBJ2-6; D unclear. V was cut by 2 bases and J by 1 base, with 15 bases left in between. CDR1 LGHNA and CDR2 YNFKEQ come from the germline V gene. The CDR3 loop spans 18 amino acids. The CDR3, as DNA: TGTGCCAGCAGCCAATCGTCAGCAAGTCGGTCTGGGGCCAACGTCCTGACTTTC. As protein: CASSQSSASRSGANVLTF.

The V and J genes are TRBV5-1 and TRBJ1-6, with D unclear. Trimming cost V 4 bases and J 8 bases, with 13 bases left between them. The CDR3 has 14 residues. Germline CDR1 reads SGHRS; CDR2 reads YFSETQ. CDR3 coding DNA: TGCGCCAGCAGCGAGGAACTCCGTGATTCACCCCTCCACTTT. This codes for CASSEELRDSPLHF.

CDR3 loop: CASSAWGPEAFF. CDR3 DNA sequence: TGTGCCAGCAGCGCCTGGGGTCCTGAAGCTTTCTTT. The V call is TRBV14, the J call TRBJ1-1; unclear D gene. V was shortened by 5 bases and J by 6 bases, with 10 bases between the two germline ends. CDR1 and CDR2 (germline): SGHDN, FVKESK. The CDR3 is made up of 12 amino acids.

The chain has TRBV19 and TRBJ2-7, with TRBD2 identical over 8 bases. The V gene end was trimmed by 10 bases and the J gene end by 1 base; junction bases not matched to a gene: 12. Per the germline V gene, CDR1 is LNHDA and CDR2 is SQIVND (reference sequence). The CDR3 extends over 15 amino acids. CDR3 DNA sequence: TGTGCCACCCGGGAGGGGGGAGGATCATCCTACGAGCAGTACTTC. This sequence encodes CATREGGGSSYEQYF.

This clone was seen only a few times. The chain is built from TRBV2 and TRBJ2-3; D is possibly TRBD1 (5 bases). The CDR3 covers 12 residues. Germline V lookup: CDR1 SNHLY, CDR2 FYNNEI. The ends were cut back, 4 bases at V and 5 bases at J, with 7 bases in the middle. The CDR3, as DNA: TGTGCCAGCAGTGGCAGGGAAGATACGCAGTATTTT. It is translated as CASSGREDTQYF.

The chain couples TRBV5-8 to TRBJ1-4; 8 nucleotides line up with TRBD1. The trim removed 4 bases at V and 3 bases at J, leaving 2 bases unmatched. The CDR3 sequence is 14 residues long. Germline CDR1 SGHTS, CDR2 YDEGEE. CDR3 DNA sequence: TGTGCCAGCAGCATGACAGGGGCTAATGAAAAACTGTTTTTT. It yields the protein CASSMTGANEKLFF. The whole variable domain, filled in from reference TRBV5-8 and TRBJ1-4, reads EAGVTQSPTHLIKTRGQQATLRCSPISGHTSVYWYQQALGLGLQFLLWYDEGEERNRGNFPPRFSGRQFPNYSSELNVNALELEDSALYLCASSMTGANEKLFFGSGTQLSVL.

The chain has TRBV4-1 and TRBJ2-3; TRBD2 matches at 8 bases. The CDR3 loop spans 18 amino acids. The V segment lost 5 bases and the J segment 3 bases; nucleotides outside the gene matches: 16. Germline V gene lookup returns CDR1 MGHRA and CDR2 YSYEKL. This CDR3 reads CASSSRLAKPEGTDTQYF. The DNA for the CDR3 is TGCGCCAGCAGCTCCCGACTAGCGAAACCGGAGGGAACAGATACGCAGTATTTT.

The table lists this clone with a count of one. The chain employs TRBV5-1 and TRBJ2-1; 10 bases are a match to TRBD2. Germline CDR1 SGHRS, CDR2 YFSETQ. Trimming cost V 4 bases and J 7 bases; bases outside gene matches: 5. This CDR3 contains 14 residues. The CDR3 region has the DNA TGCGCCAGCAGCGGGGGGACTAGCGTAAATGAGCAGTTCTTC. Its protein is CASSGGTSVNEQFF.

V gene TRBV9 combines with J gene TRBJ1-2, with 7 bases aligning to TRBD1. Trimming cost V 4 bases and J 8 bases; bases outside gene matches: 8. Germline V gene sequence: CDR1 SGDLS, CDR2 YYNGEE. CDR3 length: 13 amino acids. The CDR3 nucleotides read TGTGCCAGCAGCTCCCGACAGGGACGGGGCTACACCTTC. This codes for CASSSRQGRGYTF. Using reference TRBV9 and TRBJ1-2 for the parts outside the CDR3, the full variable domain is DSGVTQTPKHLITATGQRVTLRCSPRSGDLSVYWYQQSLDQGLQFLIQYYNGEERAKGNILERFSAQQFPDLHSELNLSSLELGDSALYFCASSSRQGRGYTFGSGTRLTVV.

J is TRBJ2-7 and V is TRBV2; TRBD2 is a possible D gene (5 bases). The CDR3 sequence is 14 residues long. CDR1 is SNHLY, CDR2 FYNNEI, per germline. The V end lost 1 base, the J end lost 9 bases, and 16 bases lay between the germline ends. The CDR3 region is CASSEVSPLAGQYF. The CDR3, as DNA: TGTGCCAGCAGTGAAGTGTCGCCCCTGGCGGGGCAGTACTTC.

J is TRBJ2-3 and V is TRBV2, with 7 bases matching TRBD1. This CDR3 has 15 residues. The V segment lost 6 bases and the J segment 3 bases; nucleotides outside the gene matches: 9. Germline CDR1 SNHLY, CDR2 FYNNEI. The CDR3 loop reads CASSAQGKQTDTQYF. CDR3 nucleotide sequence: TGTGCCAGCAGCGCACAGGGGAAGCAGACAGATACGCAGTATTTT.